Sequencing of this T cell receptor beta chain was carried out in a study of OX40 agonist ivuxolimab in advanced cancers. Whole-study context: Participants averaged around 60 years of age (range about 23 to 80) and were around 80% male.

Profiled with immunoSEQ multiplex PCR; TCRdb holds only in-frame clones, not every one. The sample lists about 61,000 clones, over 80% occurring once. The CDR3 consists of 16 residues. V was trimmed by 5 bases and J by 1 base, leaving 14 bases between them. Per germline, CDR1 SGHTA and CDR2 FQGTGA. This receptor was identified in an adult with an advanced solid tumor such as melanoma, head and neck, liver or kidney cancer. Material: CD4+ or CD8+ T cells sorted from blood, obtained in a trial of the OX40 agonist ivuxolimab. V and J are TRBV7-3 and TRBJ2-2; D is perhaps TRBD1 or TRBD2 (5 bases each). CDR3 DNA sequence: TGTGCCAGCAGCCCGCCGGGACGGGAGAACACCGGGGAGCTGTTTTTT. Its protein product is CASSPPGRENTGELFF. The complete variable domain, with remaining parts taken from reference TRBV7-3 and TRBJ2-2, reads GAGVSQTPSNKVTEKGKYVELRCDPISGHTALYWYRQSLGQGPEFLIYFQGTGAADDSGLPNDRFFAVRPEGSVSTLKIQRTERGDSAVYLCASSPPGRENTGELFFGEGSRLTVL.